The rows below give T cell receptor beta chains drawn from one sample of a study of OX40 agonist ivuxolimab in advanced cancers. The assay was immunoSEQ multiplex PCR, and TCRdb's table has in-frame clones only and misses some. The sample holds tens of thousands of clones, roughly 69% seen once. The specimen comprised CD4+ or CD8+ T cells sorted from blood, sampled in a trial of the OX40 agonist ivuxolimab. The receptors shown here come from an adult with an advanced solid tumor such as melanoma, head and neck, liver or kidney cancer. The conserved cysteine and the conserved F or W are not part of the CDR3 here.

V gene	CDR3 protein
TRBV27	ASSLRGGGGINEQF
TRBV18	ASSPFDRKNTEAF
TRBV4-1	ASSQMGLAFDIQY
TRBV5-1	ASSLNGQGRETQY
TRBV30	ARSLRDRSYYGYT
TRBV2	ASMGLEQF
TRBV7-9	ASSPGTSASDTQY
TRBV6-1	ASSTFADEQF
TRBV5-1	ATRTVMDNSPLH
TRBV11-2	ASSSGWMNTEAF
TRBV4-1	ASSQRDVATNEKLF